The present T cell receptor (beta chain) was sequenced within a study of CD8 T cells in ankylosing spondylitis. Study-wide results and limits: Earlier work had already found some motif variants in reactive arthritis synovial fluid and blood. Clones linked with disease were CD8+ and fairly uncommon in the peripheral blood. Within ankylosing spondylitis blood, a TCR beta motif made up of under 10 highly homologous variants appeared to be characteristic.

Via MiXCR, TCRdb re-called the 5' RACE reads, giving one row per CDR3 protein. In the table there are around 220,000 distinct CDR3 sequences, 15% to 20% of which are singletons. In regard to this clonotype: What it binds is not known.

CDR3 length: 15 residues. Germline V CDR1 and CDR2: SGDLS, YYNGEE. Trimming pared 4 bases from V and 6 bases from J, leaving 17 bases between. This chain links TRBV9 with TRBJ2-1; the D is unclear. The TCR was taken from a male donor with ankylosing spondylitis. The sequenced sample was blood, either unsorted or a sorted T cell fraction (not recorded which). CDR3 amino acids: CASSPFSSPGNEQFF. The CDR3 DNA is TGTGCCAGCAGCCCCTTCAGCTCGCCGGGCAATGAGCAGTTCTTC.